This T cell receptor (beta chain) came from a study of OX40 agonist ivuxolimab in advanced cancers. In the study overall: An agonistic anti-OX40 (CD134) antibody, ivuxolimab, was used to treat the patients. Dose-escalation patients had hepatocellular carcinoma, melanoma, renal cell or head and neck cancer.

Some clones are missing from TCRdb's copy, which holds only in-frame ones; the method was immunoSEQ multiplex PCR. The repertoire consists of roughly 34,000 clones, with 84% occurring once and the leading ten covering more than 10%. The CDR3 is 15 amino acids. Germline assignment: CDR1 MNHEY and CDR2 SMNVEV (reference sequence). Trimming removed 5 bases at V and 0 bases at J, with 14 bases between. Autoimmune disease history or systemic immunosuppression excluded patients. Study-wide results and limits: On average, CD8+ T cells had more expanded clones than CD4+.

As regards this clone: The antigen is unknown. This sample also contains other DNA sequences that code for the same CDR3.

The chain is built from TRBV27 and TRBJ2-7; D is possibly TRBD1 (6 bases). The TCR comes from an adult with an advanced solid tumor such as melanoma, head and neck, liver or kidney cancer. The source material was CD4+ or CD8+ T cells sorted from blood, sampled in a trial of the OX40 agonist ivuxolimab. This CDR3 reads CASSPDQGLSYEQYF. The CDR3 DNA reads as TGTGCCAGCAGTCCCGATCAGGGGCTCTCCTACGAGCAGTACTTC.